This T cell receptor beta chain derives from a study of cytomegalovirus exposure and HLA in healthy donors. Findings and limits, study-wide: Later analysis showed most CMV-associated TCR beta chains appearing HLA-restricted. Earlier findings revealed that most TCR beta V segments proved productive either about 87% or about 30% of the time. In a later analysis, a missense DCLRE1C variant was linked to TCR beta V- and J-gene trimming.

On this clone: Its antigen is not identified.

Primers: 60 Vbeta forward and 13 Jbeta reverse. Produced via immunoSEQ multiplex PCR; TCRdb's table is partial and in-frame only. The sample yields around 190,000 clones, 65% to 85% seen once. V dropped 4 bases and J dropped 3; count of bases not matched to a gene: 13. Germline CDR1 LGHNA, CDR2 YSLEER. CDR3 size: 18 residues. The TCR was taken from a man aged 18 to 35 in good health and CMV-seronegative. J is TRBJ2-2 and V is TRBV4-3; 8 positions agree with TRBD2. Sequencing was performed on PBMCs. The CDR3 sequence is CASSRGLPGGVDTGELFF. The CDR3 nucleotides read TGCGCCAGCAGCCGGGGTCTCCCGGGGGGGGTCGACACCGGGGAGCTGTTTTTT.